This T cell receptor (beta chain) was found in a study of vaccination and CD4 T cells after COVID-19. Points on this clonotype: Its antigen is unidentified.

With the Oncomine TCR Beta short-read assay, DNA from cultured CD4+ T cells was sequenced. Using its own MiXCR run on the PCR reads, TCRdb lists one record per CDR3 protein. This table has about 5,500 distinct CDR3 sequences, approximately 29% appearing once. Treatment denoted: roughly ten-day PBMC culture with coronavirus spike peptide pools or control peptides (ViraFEST assay). CDR1 and CDR2 (germline): MNHEY, SMNVEV (reference sequence). Trimming removed 5 bases at V and 8 bases at J, with 15 bases between. The CDR3 sequence is 13 residues long. V usage is TRBV27 and J usage is TRBJ1-2, with no clear D. Sequenced here: CD4+ T cells from blood, cultured in vitro, sampled after SARS-CoV-2 vaccination. This receptor was taken from a human donor who had recovered from COVID-19. The CDR3 is CASSPYTLGGYTF. CDR3 DNA sequence: TGTGCCAGCAGTCCCTATACCCTCGGCGGCTACACCTTC.